This T cell receptor (beta chain) originates from a study of T cell repertoires in cytomegalovirus infection. Study-level background: Signatures in public TCR beta sequences pointed to both CMV infection and matching HLA type. General study points: There were HLA-C-restricted CMV-specific TCR beta clonotypes dominating the ex vivo response.

TCRdb used MiXCR to reprocess the reads, holding one entry per CDR3 protein. The table includes fewer than 200,000 distinct CDR3 sequences, about 20% detected once. Details on this clonotype: What it binds is unknown.

The germline V and J ends were trimmed by 6 bases and 4 bases, with 15 bases remaining between them. Germline V CDR1 and CDR2: DFQATT, SNEGSKA (reference sequence). The CDR3 extends over 13 amino acids. The sequence was collected from a human donor in good health (CMV status not recorded). Some clones in this sample may be carry-over from other donors' samples. The sample here was CD8+ T cells from cultured PBMCs, taken from culture after CMV antigen stimulation. This chain joins TRBV20-1 and TRBJ1-2, with D tentatively TRBD1 (6 bases). CDR3 DNA sequence: TGCAGTGCCCTCGCGGAACAGGGCTATGGCTACACCTTC. Its protein is CSALAEQGYGYTF.